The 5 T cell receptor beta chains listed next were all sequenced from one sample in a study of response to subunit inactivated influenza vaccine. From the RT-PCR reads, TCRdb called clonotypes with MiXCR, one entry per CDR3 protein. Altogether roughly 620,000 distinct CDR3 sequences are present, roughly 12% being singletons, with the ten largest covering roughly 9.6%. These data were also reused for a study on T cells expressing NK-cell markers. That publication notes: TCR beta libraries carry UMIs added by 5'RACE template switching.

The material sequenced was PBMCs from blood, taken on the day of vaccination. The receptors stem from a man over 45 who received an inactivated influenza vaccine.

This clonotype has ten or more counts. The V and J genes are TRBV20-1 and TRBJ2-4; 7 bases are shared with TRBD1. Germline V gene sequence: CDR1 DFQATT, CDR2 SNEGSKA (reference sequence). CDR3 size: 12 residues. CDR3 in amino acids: CSGTVPKNIQYF. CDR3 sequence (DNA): TGCAGCGGGACAGTACCCAAAAACATTCAGTACTTC.

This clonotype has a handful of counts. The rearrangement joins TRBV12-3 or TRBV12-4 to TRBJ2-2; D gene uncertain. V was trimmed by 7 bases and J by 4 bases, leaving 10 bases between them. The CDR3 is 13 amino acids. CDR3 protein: CASTVGSTGELFF. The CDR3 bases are TGTGCCAGCACAGTAGGCAGCACCGGGGAGCTGTTTTTT.

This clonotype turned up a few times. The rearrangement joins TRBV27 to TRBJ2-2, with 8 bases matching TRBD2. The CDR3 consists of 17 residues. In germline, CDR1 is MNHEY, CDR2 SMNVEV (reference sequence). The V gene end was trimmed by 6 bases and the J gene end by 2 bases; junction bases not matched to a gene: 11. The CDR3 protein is CASSAGGWGGNTGELFF. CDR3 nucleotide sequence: TGTGCCAGCAGCGCGGGGGGTTGGGGAGGTAACACCGGGGAGCTGTTTTTT.

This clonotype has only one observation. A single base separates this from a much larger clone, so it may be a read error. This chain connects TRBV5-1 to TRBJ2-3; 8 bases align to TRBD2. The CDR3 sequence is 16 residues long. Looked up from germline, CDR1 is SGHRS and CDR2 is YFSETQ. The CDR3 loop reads CASSLVRTSRRDTLYF. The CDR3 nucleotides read TGCGCCAGCAGCTTGGTTAGGACTAGCCGACGGGATACGCTGTATTTT.

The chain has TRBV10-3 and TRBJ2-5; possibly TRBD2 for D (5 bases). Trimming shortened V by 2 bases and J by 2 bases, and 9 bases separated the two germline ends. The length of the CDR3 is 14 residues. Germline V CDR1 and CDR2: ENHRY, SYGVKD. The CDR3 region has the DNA TGTGCCATCAGTGAGGTCGGGGATCAAGAGACCCAGTACTTC. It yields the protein CAISEVGDQETQYF.